Each of the 31 T cell receptor beta chains below was sequenced from the same sample in a study of blood T cell repertoires in COVID-19. Some clones are missing from TCRdb's copy, which holds only in-frame ones; the method was immunoSEQ multiplex PCR. This table has about 390,000 clones, more than 75% appearing once. Input material: PBMCs or T cells enriched from blood (not recorded which). These TCRs come from a woman aged 50 to 65 who had recovered from COVID-19.

The rearrangement links TRBV5-1 to TRBJ2-2; no definite D call. The V and J ends lost 3 bases and 1 base respectively, with 19 bases between them. This CDR3 comprises 18 residues. Germline CDR1 and CDR2: SGHRS and YFSETQ. For the CDR3, the DNA is TGCGCCAGCAGCTCAGTCGCTCGGAGTAGTTGGAACACCGGGGAGCTGTTTTTT. Protein product: CASSSVARSSWNTGELFF.

The J gene is TRBJ2-7, the V gene TRBV11-2; D perhaps matches TRBD1 (6 bases). The CDR3 contains 12 residues. V was cut by 3 bases and J by 6 bases, with 9 bases left in between. CDR1 SGHAT and CDR2 FQNNGV come from the germline V gene. As DNA, the CDR3 is TGTGCCAGCAGCTTTGGACAGCGCGAGCAGTACTTC. It yields the protein CASSFGQREQYF.

The CDR3 is CASSDLMSNQPQHF. CDR3 nucleotides: TGTGCCAGCAGTGACCTTATGAGCAATCAGCCCCAGCATTTT. The chain is built from TRBV6-1 and TRBJ1-5; D gene uncertain. V was shortened by 3 bases and J by 1 base, with 7 bases between the two germline ends. From germline, CDR1 is MNHNS and CDR2 SASEGT. The CDR3 consists of 14 residues.

This sequence joins TRBV4-2 and TRBJ2-1; 12 bases are shared with TRBD2. Trimming at V came to 0 bases and at J to 9 bases, leaving 9 bases not matched to a gene. The CDR3 length is 17 residues. Germline loops: CDR1 LGHNA, CDR2 YNFKEQ. The CDR3 coding sequence is TGTGCCAGCAGCCAAGATTGGACTAGCGGGGATGCACGTGAGCAGTTCTTC. Protein sequence: CASSQDWTSGDAREQFF.

The gene calls are TRBV7-9 and TRBJ2-5; 9 bases are a match to TRBD1. Germline CDR1 is SEHNR and CDR2 is FQNEAQ (reference sequence). With V trimmed by 4 bases and J by 5 bases, 11 bases remained unmatched. This CDR3 contains 16 residues. The CDR3 nucleotides are TGTGCCAGCAGCTCCGATTACAGGGGGCGCGGGGAGACCCAGTACTTC. As protein: CASSSDYRGRGETQYF.

J is TRBJ1-1 and V is TRBV5-1; D unresolved. The ends were cut back, 5 bases at V and 4 bases at J, with 15 bases in the middle. CDR3 size: 14 residues. From germline, CDR1 is SGHRS and CDR2 YFSETQ. The CDR3 protein is CASSGPGTSTEAFF. Here the CDR3 DNA reads TGCGCCAGCAGTGGTCCCGGTACGTCCACTGAAGCTTTCTTT.

The chain links TRBV5-6 to TRBJ1-3; 7 nucleotides align to TRBD1. Germline CDR1 is SGHDT and CDR2 is YYEEEE. The CDR3 totals 13 residues. After removal of 4 bases from V and 4 bases from J, the junction contained 2 bases not matched to a gene. Written as DNA, the CDR3 is TGTGCCAGCAGCGTGGGACAGGGAAACACCATATATTTT. It is translated as CASSVGQGNTIYF.

The V and J genes are TRBV15 and TRBJ2-7; TRBD2 matches at 7 bases. CDR1 and CDR2 from the germline V gene are LNHNV and YYDKDF (reference sequence). Germline trimming cut 1 base from V and 9 bases from J; bases unmatched to any gene: 6. This CDR3 contains 13 residues. The CDR3 is CATSRGGWEGQYF. Here the CDR3 DNA reads TGTGCCACCAGCAGAGGGGGTTGGGAGGGGCAGTACTTC.

The chain couples TRBV6-6 to TRBJ2-7; D might be TRBD2 (6 bases). The CDR3 contains 12 residues. Trimming took off 6 bases at V and 6 bases at J, with 12 bases between the two ends. CDR1 and CDR2 (germline): MNHNY, SVGAGI (reference sequence). CDR3 DNA sequence: TGTGCCAGCAGCCCCCGGGGGAGCGAGCAGTACTTC. It translates to CASSPRGSEQYF.

The J gene is TRBJ1-5, the V gene TRBV5-6; D not resolved. Per germline, CDR1 SGHDT and CDR2 YYEEEE. The CDR3 covers 15 residues. Between the trimmed V and J ends, which lost 4 bases and 9 bases, there was a span of 20 bases. The CDR3: CASSRFAARASPQHF. CDR3 DNA: TGTGCCAGCAGCCGTTTTGCGGCGCGCGCATCGCCCCAGCATTTT. The full variable domain, its missing parts supplied by reference TRBV5-6 and TRBJ1-5, is DAGVTQSPTHLIKTRGQQVTLRCSPKSGHDTVSWYQQALGQGPQFIFQYYEEEERQRGNFPDRFSGHQFPNYSSELNVNALLLGDSALYLCASSRFAARASPQHFGDGTRLSIL.

The chain uses TRBV4-1 and TRBJ2-3; D may be TRBD2 (6 bases). The germline gives CDR1 MGHRA, CDR2 YSYEKL. The CDR3 consists of 17 residues. V lost 2 bases to trimming and J lost 4 bases, with 19 bases between them. The CDR3 DNA reads TGCGCCAGCAGCCAAAGAGGAGGGAACAAGTTGGCAGATACGCAGTATTTT. It specifies CASSQRGGNKLADTQYF.

There are a few counts of this clone. The V call is TRBV19, the J call TRBJ1-4, with 8 bases that match TRBD1. Germline V gene lookup returns CDR1 LNHDA and CDR2 SQIVND (reference sequence). This CDR3 contains 15 residues. V lost 4 bases and J lost 5; bases outside the gene matches: 6. The CDR3 protein is CASSTGQGRNEKLFF. CDR3 coding DNA: TGTGCCAGTAGTACCGGACAGGGTCGGAATGAAAAACTGTTTTTT. Full variable domain (missing parts from reference TRBV19 and TRBJ1-4): DGGITQSPKYLFRKEGQNVTLSCEQNLNHDAMYWYRQDPGQGLRLIYYSQIVNDFQKGDIAEGYSVSREKKESFPLTVTSAQKNPTAFYLCASSTGQGRNEKLFFGSGTQLSVL.

V and J are TRBV28 and TRBJ1-1, with D uncertain. V lost 5 bases and J 8 bases, leaving 21 bases between the germline ends. In germline, CDR1 is MDHEN, CDR2 SYDVKM. This CDR3 has 15 amino acids. CDR3 nucleotide sequence: TGTGCCAGCAGTAACCCCTCGACCAGGAGGGCAGAAGCTTTCTTT. Encoded protein: CASSNPSTRRAEAFF.

The sample holds one count of this clone. The CDR3 DNA reads TGTGCCAGCAGAAAGGACAGGGGGCAATTATCCCGGAGAGATACGCAGTATTTT. It specifies CASRKDRGQLSRRDTQYF. The chain employs TRBV28 and TRBJ2-3; 11 bases match TRBD1. The junction had 16 bases not matched to a gene; V was cut back by 6 bases and J by 5 bases. The CDR3 is made up of 18 amino acids. Per the germline V gene, CDR1 is MDHEN and CDR2 is SYDVKM.

This chain joins TRBV6-5 and TRBJ1-5; D is perhaps TRBD1 (6 bases). V lost 6 bases, J lost 10 bases, and 16 bases lay in between. The CDR3 is 13 residues long. Germline CDR1 MNHEY, CDR2 SVGAGI. CDR3 sequence reads: CASSAGAGGPQHF. The CDR3 DNA follows: TGTGCCAGCAGCGCAGGGGCGGGTGGACCCCAGCATTTT.

The V call is TRBV27, the J call TRBJ2-6; D call uncertain. CDR1 and CDR2 from the germline V gene are MNHEY and SMNVEV (reference sequence). This CDR3 contains 14 residues. Deletions cut 5 bases from V and 2 bases from J, with 7 bases between. The CDR3 is CASSQNTGANVLTF. The CDR3 DNA reads as TGTGCCAGCAGTCAGAATACTGGGGCCAACGTCCTGACTTTC.

The CDR3, as DNA: TGTGCCAGCAGCTTAGCGCGTTGGCAGGGTGGGGAGCAGTACTTC. This codes for CASSLARWQGGEQYF. The chain combines TRBV7-6 with TRBJ2-7, with a weak D call TRBD1 (5 bases). Looked up from germline, CDR1 is SGHVS and CDR2 is FNYEAQ. Between the trimmed V and J ends, which lost 0 bases and 7 bases, there was a span of 16 bases. The CDR3 spans 15 residues.

The chain uses TRBV9 and TRBJ1-6; possible D gene TRBD1, 6 bases. Trimming took off 4 bases at V and 7 bases at J, with 15 bases between the two ends. CDR1 is SGDLS, CDR2 YYNGEE, per germline. CDR3 length: 15 residues. The CDR3 region is CASSPREGGNSPLHF. The CDR3 DNA sequence: TGTGCCAGCAGCCCGCGAGAGGGGGGGAATTCACCCCTCCACTTT. Complete variable domain (other parts from reference TRBV9 and TRBJ1-6): DSGVTQTPKHLITATGQRVTLRCSPRSGDLSVYWYQQSLDQGLQFLIQYYNGEERAKGNILERFSAQQFPDLHSELNLSSLELGDSALYFCASSPREGGNSPLHFGNGTRLTVT.

J is TRBJ1-6 and V is TRBV5-5, with D perhaps TRBD1 (5 bases). From germline, CDR1 is SGHKS and CDR2 YYEKEE (reference sequence). Trimming pared 0 bases from V and 10 bases from J, leaving 14 bases between. The CDR3 length is 15 residues. CDR3 bases: TGTGCCAGCAGCTTGGATGGGGGAGGGAACTCACCCCTCCACTTT. Translating it yields CASSLDGGGNSPLHF.

The chain uses TRBV5-1 and TRBJ1-2; D gene unclear. V was clipped by 4 bases and J by 0 bases, with 13 bases between them. CDR3 size: 15 residues. CDR1 is SGHRS and CDR2 is YFSETQ in the germline V gene. For the CDR3, the DNA is TGCGCCAGCAGCCGCCGGGAAGGAGCTAACTATGGCTACACCTTC. Its translation: CASSRREGANYGYTF.

V gene TRBV11-2 combines with J gene TRBJ2-7; possibly TRBD1 for D (6 bases). The CDR3 is 16 amino acids. CDR1 is SGHAT, CDR2 FQNNGV, per germline. Trimming removed 1 base at V and 0 bases at J, with 13 bases between. The CDR3 region is CASSLVPPGDSYEQYF. DNA of the CDR3: TGTGCCAGCAGCTTAGTACCGCCAGGGGACTCCTACGAGCAGTACTTC. Supplemented by reference TRBV11-2 and TRBJ2-7, the full variable domain reads EAGVAQSPRYKIIEKRQSVAFWCNPISGHATLYWYQQILGQGPKLLIQFQNNGVVDDSQLPKDRFSAERLKGVDSTLKIQPAKLEDSAVYLCASSLVPPGDSYEQYFGPGTRLTVT.

The V and J genes are TRBV7-9 and TRBJ1-1, with D uncertain. Germline-derived CDR1 and CDR2 are SEHNR and FQNEAQ (reference sequence). The CDR3 is 14 residues long. Trimming stripped 8 bases from V and 4 bases from J, with 17 bases between. CDR3 bases: TGTGCCAGCCGTCGGCGAGGGAAGGCCACTGAAGCTTTCTTT. Protein sequence: CASRRRGKATEAFF.

This chain connects TRBV30 to TRBJ1-6; TRBD1 might be the D (5 bases). Germline CDR1 reads GTSNPN; CDR2 reads SVGIG (reference sequence). The V end was cut by 2 bases, the J end by 12 bases, with 20 bases between. This CDR3 has 15 residues. CDR3 nucleotides: TGTGCCTGGAGTACCGAGACAGCCCTTTTGGGACCCCTCCACTTT. As protein: CAWSTETALLGPLHF.

The genes are TRBV9 and TRBJ1-4; D might be TRBD1 (6 bases). Trimming stripped 3 bases from V and 3 bases from J, with 12 bases between. CDR3 length equals 15 residues. Germline V gene data show CDR1 as SGDLS and CDR2 as YYNGEE. The CDR3 spells CASSGQGTPNEKLFF. The CDR3 DNA reads as TGTGCCAGCAGCGGGCAGGGGACGCCTAATGAAAAACTGTTTTTT. Looking up the rest from reference TRBV9 and TRBJ1-4 gives the full variable domain: DSGVTQTPKHLITATGQRVTLRCSPRSGDLSVYWYQQSLDQGLQFLIQYYNGEERAKGNILERFSAQQFPDLHSELNLSSLELGDSALYFCASSGQGTPNEKLFFGSGTQLSVL.

This rearrangement joins TRBV19 to TRBJ1-6; the D is unclear. Germline V gives CDR1 LNHDA, CDR2 SQIVND (reference sequence). This CDR3 is 13 amino acids long. DNA for the CDR3: TGTGCTCTAGCGGGCTATAAGGTTTCACCCCTCCACTTT. Residues: CALAGYKVSPLHF.

The gene calls are TRBV5-1 and TRBJ2-7; 9 nucleotides align to TRBD2. The CDR3 sequence is 15 residues long. J was trimmed by 2 bases and V by 3 bases; bases with no gene match: 6. In germline, CDR1 is SGHRS, CDR2 YFSETQ. CDR3 DNA: TGCGCCAGCAGCTCTCAGACTAGCGGAGCCTACGAGCAGTACTTC. This codes for CASSSQTSGAYEQYF.

The chain is built from TRBV27 and TRBJ2-1; no clear D gene. The germline CDR1 and CDR2 sequences are MNHEY and SMNVEV (reference sequence). V dropped 5 bases and J dropped 8 bases, with 13 bases sitting between them. There are 13 residues in the CDR3. The CDR3 loop is CASSPQRSYEQFF. The CDR3 bases are TGTGCCAGCAGTCCACAGAGAAGTTATGAGCAGTTCTTC.

The chain has TRBV27 and TRBJ2-7, with 13 bases aligning to TRBD2. The CDR3 has 18 residues. Germline V gene data show CDR1 as MNHEY and CDR2 as SMNVEV (reference sequence). Trimming cost V 5 bases and J 0 bases; bases outside gene matches: 10. CDR3 DNA: TGTGCCAGCAGTCATACTAGCGGGGGGGGCACGAGCTCCTACGAGCAGTACTTC. The encoded protein is CASSHTSGGGTSSYEQYF.

The genes are TRBV2 and TRBJ1-1, with a possible D match to TRBD1 (6 bases). Looked up from germline, CDR1 is SNHLY and CDR2 is FYNNEI. Trimming stripped 2 bases from V and 4 bases from J, with 14 bases between. The CDR3 totals 15 residues. The CDR3 reads CASSESYRASTEAFF. Written as DNA, the CDR3 is TGTGCCAGCAGTGAAAGCTACAGGGCGAGCACTGAAGCTTTCTTT.

V is TRBV28 and J is TRBJ1-1; D is unresolved. Per germline, CDR1 MDHEN and CDR2 SYDVKM. V lost 10 bases to trimming and J lost 0 bases, with 9 bases between them. The CDR3 length is 12 residues. The CDR3 spells CATWEMNTEAFF. CDR3 DNA sequence: TGTGCCACCTGGGAGATGAACACTGAAGCTTTCTTT.

V is TRBV7-2 and J is TRBJ2-7; D not resolved. The length of the CDR3 is 11 residues. Germline values: CDR1 SGHTA, CDR2 FQGNSA. Trimming shortened V by 4 bases and J by 2 bases, and 3 bases separated the two germline ends. The CDR3 DNA is TGTGCCAGCAGCTCGGCCTACGAGCAGTACTTC. Translated: CASSSAYEQYF.